Listed here are 15 T cell receptor beta chains from one sample, sequenced in a study of T-cell memory formation after mild COVID-19. TCRdb recomputed calls from the 5' RACE reads with MiXCR, one row per CDR3 protein. The sample gives 80,000 to 130,000 distinct CDR3 sequences, 11% of which show up once; roughly 40% is in the top ten. Sequenced input: PBMCs or a T cell subset sorted from them (not recorded which). The receptors originated from a man aged 18-30 years who had mild COVID-19 (a few samples of this study predate the infection). Cell type and time point are not known.

This rearrangement joins TRBV15 to TRBJ2-7, with D perhaps TRBD1 or TRBD2 (5 bases each). CDR1 is LNHNV and CDR2 is YYDKDF in the germline V gene (reference sequence). The V gene lost 0 bases and the J gene lost 2 bases, with 11 bases spanning the gap. There are 15 residues in the CDR3. The CDR3 protein is CATSRDSREPYEQYV. CDR3 sequence (DNA): TGTGCCACCAGCAGAGATAGCAGGGAGCCCTACGAGCAGTACGTC.

This chain connects TRBV6-2 or TRBV6-3 to TRBJ2-7, with 7 bases that match TRBD2. V trimming: 4 bases; J trimming: 0 bases; junction bases outside the gene matches: 0. Germline V gene data show CDR1 as MNHEY and CDR2 as SVGEGT. The CDR3 loop spans 13 amino acids. The CDR3 spells CASSWTSSYEQYV. The CDR3 DNA reads as TGTGCCAGCAGTTGGACTAGCTCCTACGAGCAGTACGTC.

This clonotype was counted ten times or more. In DNA, the CDR3 is TGTGCCAGCAGCTCGGACGCAGATACGCAGTATTTT. Its protein is CASSSDADTQYF. This chain connects TRBV12-3 or TRBV12-4 to TRBJ2-3, with D uncertain. V lost 6 bases to trimming and J lost 4 bases, with 8 bases between them. CDR3 length: 12 amino acids.

The V gene is TRBV5-1, the J gene TRBJ2-5; 9 bases map to TRBD1. V lost 4 bases to trimming and J lost 4 bases; unmatched junction nucleotides: 2. This CDR3 is built from 13 residues. Germline V CDR1 and CDR2: SGHRS, YFSETQ. The CDR3 coding sequence is TGCGCCAGCAGCCAGGACAGGGGAGAGACCCAGTACTTC. Protein: CASSQDRGETQYF.

This rearrangement joins TRBV11-2 to TRBJ2-1; D is undetermined. CDR1 SGHAT and CDR2 FQNNGV come from the germline V gene. Between the trimmed V and J ends, which lost 4 bases and 10 bases, there was a span of 11 bases. The CDR3 contains 12 residues. The CDR3 is CASSSTTREQFF. The CDR3 coding sequence is TGTGCCAGCAGCTCGACCACGAGGGAGCAGTTCTTC.

This clonotype was detected only a few times. This rearrangement joins TRBV27 to TRBJ2-5; D is possibly TRBD1 (6 bases). V was trimmed by 9 bases and J by 5 bases, leaving 19 bases between them. Germline V gives CDR1 MNHEY, CDR2 SMNVEV (reference sequence). The CDR3 totals 14 residues. As DNA, the CDR3 is TGTGCCAGTTGGCTCCAGGGGCGTTCGGAGACCCAGTACTTC. It encodes CASWLQGRSETQYF.

The chain couples TRBV5-1 to TRBJ2-2; 7 bases align to TRBD1. Trimming cost V 1 base and J 4 bases; bases outside gene matches: 7. Germline-derived CDR1 and CDR2 are SGHRS and YFSETQ. This CDR3 has 16 residues. The CDR3 sequence is CASSLRAPGGTGELFF. The CDR3 DNA sequence: TGCGCCAGCAGCTTGCGAGCCCCAGGGGGCACCGGGGAGCTGTTTTTT.

This clonotype was observed many times. The chain is built from TRBV5-1 and TRBJ1-2; the D gene is possibly TRBD1 (5 bases). Germline CDR1 SGHRS, CDR2 YFSETQ. CDR3 length equals 14 residues. V lost 2 bases to trimming and J lost 2 bases, with 10 bases between them. CDR3 loop: CASSFSGRNYGYTF. CDR3 sequence (DNA): TGCGCCAGCAGCTTCTCGGGACGGAACTATGGCTACACCTTC.

The V gene is TRBV7-9, the J gene TRBJ2-5; no clear D. Trimming pared 5 bases from V and 0 bases from J, leaving 13 bases between. CDR3 length: 15 residues. CDR1 is SEHNR, CDR2 FQNEAQ, per germline (reference sequence). This chain's CDR3 is CASSPSLGNQETQYF. The CDR3 DNA sequence: TGTGCCAGCAGCCCCTCTCTGGGGAACCAAGAGACCCAGTACTTC. The full variable domain, rest sourced from reference TRBV7-9 and TRBJ2-5, is DTGVSQNPRHKITKRGQNVTFRCDPISEHNRLYWYRQTLGQGPEFLTYFQNEAQLEKSRLLSDRFSAERPKGSFSTLEIQRTEQGDSAMYLCASSPSLGNQETQYFGPGTRLLVL.

This clonotype showed up just a few times. The J gene is TRBJ1-1, the V gene TRBV6-2 or TRBV6-3, with 9 bases matching TRBD1. The germline V gene encodes CDR1 MNHEY and CDR2 SVGEGT. V lost 2 bases to trimming and J lost 7 bases; unmatched junction nucleotides: 23. The CDR3 runs to 20 residues. The CDR3 is CASSYPIHSNRDRDFYEAFF. CDR3 coding DNA: TGTGCCAGCAGTTACCCCATTCATAGTAACCGGGACAGGGATTTTTATGAAGCTTTCTTT.

This clonotype was seen only a few times. The gene calls are TRBV4-3 and TRBJ2-7, with 8 bases identical to TRBD1. Germline CDR1 is LGHNA and CDR2 is YSLEER. The CDR3 is 13 residues long. V was pared by 8 bases and J by 4 bases, with 7 bases of the junction left unmatched. CDR3 bases: TGCGCCAGCTCAGGGGGCGTTGGGTACGAGCAGTACTTC. This encodes CASSGGVGYEQYF.

The DNA for the CDR3 is TGTGCCAGCAGTGCAAAGGGGGCAGTGGATTCAGATACGCAGTATTTT. Protein: CASSAKGAVDSDTQYF. The chain links TRBV12-3 or TRBV12-4 to TRBJ2-3; 7 nucleotides align to TRBD1. The trim removed 5 bases at V and 4 bases at J, leaving 12 bases unmatched. The CDR3 is 16 residues long.

This clonotype was counted only a few times. CDR3 coding DNA: TGTGCCAGCAGCCCGCGACTAGCGGGGGGCTCAGATACGCAGTATTTT. Amino acid sequence: CASSPRLAGGSDTQYF. The chain employs TRBV7-3 and TRBJ2-3, with TRBD2 matching 13 bases. J lost 4 bases, V lost 5 bases, and 6 bases had no gene match. CDR3 length: 16 residues. Germline V gene sequence: CDR1 SGHTA, CDR2 FQGTGA.

V gene TRBV27 combines with J gene TRBJ2-7, with 8 bases matching TRBD1. The CDR3 has 14 residues. Germline-derived CDR1 and CDR2 are MNHEY and SMNVEV (reference sequence). V gave up 5 bases and J gave up 3 bases; unmatched junction bases: 6. The DNA for the CDR3 is TGTGCCAGCAGTCTCCGGACAGGGCTCTACGAGCAGTACTTC. This codes for CASSLRTGLYEQYF.

This clonotype has at least ten counts. The CDR3 sequence: CASSPKDQSYNEQFF. The CDR3 DNA follows: TGCGCCAGCAGCCCAAAGGACCAGTCCTACAATGAGCAGTTCTTC. V gene TRBV4-3 combines with J gene TRBJ2-1; no definite D call. V dropped 4 bases and J dropped 1 base, with 11 bases sitting between them. There are 15 residues in the CDR3. CDR1 LGHNA and CDR2 YSLEER come from the germline V gene.